This T cell receptor beta chain was identified during a study of CD8+ T cells in alopecia areata. In each case, RNA was isolated and then reverse transcribed into cDNA as the sequencing template. TCRdb's copy holds only in-frame clones and misses some; the assay was immunoSEQ multiplex PCR. The sample lists 90,000 or so clones, 44% occurring once. CDR1 and CDR2 from the germline V gene are SEHNR and FQNEAQ (reference sequence). The CDR3 has 13 residues. V lost 2 bases and J lost 6, with 10 bases in between. General study findings and limits: Uncertainty remains about how baseline CD8+ expansion links to response, with one nonresponder. Researchers report lesional scalp, most notably alopecia totalis/universalis, outstripped normal scalp in clonality.

Described treatment: oral pan-JAK inhibitor, 5-10 mg twice daily. About this clone itself: The antigen is not known.

J is TRBJ1-1 and V is TRBV7-9; D is ambiguous. Sample: CD8+ T cells sorted from blood, taken at week 24, from a patient treated with tofacitinib. The sequence came from a human donor with alopecia areata. The CDR3 spells CASSLHPSAEAFF. The CDR3 bases are TGTGCCAGCAGCTTACACCCAAGCGCTGAAGCTTTCTTT.